One sample yielded the 29 T cell receptor beta chains listed below, sequenced in a study of T cells in Graves' hyperthyroidism and ophthalmopathy. Amplification of TCR beta CDR3 regions used RNA as the template. TCR CDR3 underwent first-round RT-PCR with the HTBI primer set. TCRdb recomputed calls from the multiplex PCR reads with MiXCR, one row per CDR3 protein. The sample records about 720,000 distinct CDR3 sequences, roughly a sixth being singletons. The sample taken for sequencing was blood. The source of these receptors is a woman between 45 and 60 years old with Graves' hyperthyroidism that later progressed to Graves' ophthalmopathy.

This clonotype was recorded many times. The genes are TRBV3-1 and TRBJ1-1, with D tentatively TRBD1 (5 bases). Per the germline V gene, CDR1 is LGHDT and CDR2 is YNNKEL (reference sequence). Between the trimmed V and J ends, which lost 5 bases and 3 bases, there was a span of 16 bases. The CDR3 is made up of 15 amino acids. This CDR3 is CASSSSGGGHTEAFF. The DNA for the CDR3 is TGTGCCAGCAGCTCCTCGGGGGGAGGGCACACTGAAGCTTTCTTT.

This clonotype came up a few times. V gene TRBV30 combines with J gene TRBJ1-5; 7 bases are shared with TRBD1. Germline CDR1 reads GTSNPN; CDR2 reads SVGIG (reference sequence). The CDR3 covers 15 residues. The V and J ends lost 0 bases and 4 bases, in that order; junction bases with no gene match: 6. The CDR3 is CAWSVRGQLNQPQHF. CDR3 coding DNA: TGTGCCTGGAGTGTACGGGGACAGCTAAATCAGCCCCAGCATTTT.

This sequence joins TRBV7-9 and TRBJ2-5, with D perhaps TRBD1 or TRBD2 (6 bases each). V gave up 0 bases and J gave up 4 bases, with 15 bases separating them. The CDR3 is made up of 16 amino acids. Germline-derived CDR1 and CDR2 are SEHNR and FQNEAQ (reference sequence). The DNA for the CDR3 is TGTGCCAGCAGCTTAGCAGGGGGGCCGGTGGGAGAGACCCAGTACTTC. This gives the protein CASSLAGGPVGETQYF. Supplemented by reference TRBV7-9 and TRBJ2-5, the full variable domain reads DTGVSQNPRHKITKRGQNVTFRCDPISEHNRLYWYRQTLGQGPEFLTYFQNEAQLEKSRLLSDRFSAERPKGSFSTLEIQRTEQGDSAMYLCASSLAGGPVGETQYFGPGTRLLVL.

This clonotype was found a few times. The J gene is TRBJ2-6, the V gene TRBV6-2 or TRBV6-3; TRBD2 is a possible D gene (6 bases). The CDR3 loop spans 20 amino acids. Trimming shortened V by 4 bases and J by 2 bases, and 24 bases separated the two germline ends. Germline V gene data show CDR1 as MNHEY and CDR2 as SVGEGT. CDR3 amino acids: CASSSPGEFPTRTGANVLTF. The CDR3 DNA reads as TGTGCCAGCAGTTCGCCGGGGGAGTTCCCAACCCGCACTGGGGCCAACGTCCTGACTTTC.

The chain employs TRBV12-5 and TRBJ1-5, with no clear D. This CDR3 has 12 amino acids. CDR1 is LGHNT, CDR2 FRNRAP, per germline. Trimming cost V 4 bases and J 7 bases, with 8 bases left between them. CDR3 sequence reads: CASGSAWQPQHF. CDR3 sequence (DNA): TGTGCTAGTGGTTCAGCCTGGCAGCCCCAGCATTTT.

This clonotype was seen a few times. The chain recombines TRBV10-2 with TRBJ1-1; 9 bases match TRBD1. With V trimmed by 6 bases and J by 10 bases, 9 bases remained unmatched. CDR3 length: 13 residues. Germline-derived CDR1 and CDR2 are WSHSY and SAAADI. This CDR3 is CASSWDRVEGAFF. The CDR3 region has the DNA TGCGCCAGCAGCTGGGACAGGGTAGAAGGAGCTTTCTTT.

This clonotype was counted many times. The chain uses TRBV7-6 and TRBJ2-1; TRBD2 matches at 9 bases. The trim removed 0 bases at V and 2 bases at J, leaving 5 bases unmatched. Germline V gives CDR1 SGHVS, CDR2 FNYEAQ. This CDR3 region has 17 residues. This chain's CDR3 is CASSLASSGETYNEQFF. CDR3 in DNA: TGTGCCAGCAGCTTAGCGTCTAGCGGGGAGACCTACAATGAGCAGTTCTTC.

This clonotype was counted a few times. This chain uses TRBV5-8 with TRBJ2-7, with D perhaps given as TRBD1 or TRBD2 (5 bases each). Germline CDR1 is SGHTS and CDR2 is YDEGEE. V was shortened by 3 bases and J by 2 bases, with 12 bases between the two germline ends. The CDR3 loop spans 14 amino acids. The CDR3 is CASSWDRATYEQYF. CDR3 bases: TGTGCCAGCAGCTGGGACCGAGCAACCTACGAGCAGTACTTC.

This clonotype was recorded at least ten times. The gene calls are TRBV5-1 and TRBJ1-2; D perhaps matches TRBD1 (5 bases). The CDR3 is 13 amino acids. Germline V gene sequence: CDR1 SGHRS, CDR2 YFSETQ. V was trimmed by 0 bases and J by 5 bases, leaving 8 bases between them. The CDR3 nucleotides read TGCGCCAGCAGCTTGGAAGGGGAATATGGCTACACCTTC. Translated, it gives CASSLEGEYGYTF.

This clonotype was recorded at least ten times. The chain uses TRBV20-1 and TRBJ1-2, with D uncertain. Trimming removed 3 bases from V and 3 bases from J, with 11 bases in between. The CDR3 consists of 13 residues. Germline assignment: CDR1 DFQATT and CDR2 SNEGSKA (reference sequence). The CDR3 loop is CSARSPGHYGYTF. The CDR3 nucleotides are TGCAGTGCTAGGTCTCCAGGCCACTATGGCTACACCTTC.

The chain carries TRBV6-2 or TRBV6-3 and TRBJ1-2; D possibly corresponds to TRBD1 (6 bases). Trimming stripped 4 bases from V and 1 base from J, with 13 bases between. This CDR3 contains 15 residues. Germline assignment: CDR1 MNHEY and CDR2 SVGEGT. The CDR3 is CASSSGGAGNYGYTF. In DNA, the CDR3 is TGTGCCAGCAGTTCCGGGGGCGCGGGTAACTATGGCTACACCTTC.

The chain couples TRBV15 to TRBJ2-6; unclear D gene. CDR3 length: 16 residues. V gave up 0 bases and J gave up 2 bases, with 8 bases separating them. Germline V gene sequence: CDR1 LNHNV, CDR2 YYDKDF (reference sequence). The CDR3 DNA reads TGTGCCACCAGCAGAGATTTCCAGGCTGGGGCCAACGTCCTGACTTTC. It translates to CATSRDFQAGANVLTF. Variable domain in full (rest from reference TRBV15 and TRBJ2-6): DAMVIQNPRYQVTQFGKPVTLSCSQTLNHNVMYWYQQKSSQAPKLLFHYYDKDFNNEADTPDNFQSRRPNTSFCFLDIRSPGLGDTAMYLCATSRDFQAGANVLTFGAGSRLTVL.

This clonotype has ten or more counts. V is TRBV20-1 and J is TRBJ2-1; D perhaps matches TRBD1 (6 bases). The CDR3 contains 17 residues. Trimming took 0 bases from V and 4 from J, leaving 19 bases between them. Germline V lookup: CDR1 DFQATT, CDR2 SNEGSKA (reference sequence). The CDR3 nucleotides read TGCAGTGCTAGAGACGGGCCCTGGGGGCTTGGGTACAATGAGCAGTTCTTC. Its translation is CSARDGPWGLGYNEQFF.

In its sample, this clonotype was seen many times. CDR3 sequence reads: CSARDQLADITYNEQFF. The CDR3 coding sequence is TGCAGTGCTAGAGATCAACTAGCGGATATTACCTACAATGAGCAGTTCTTC. The V and J genes are TRBV20-1 and TRBJ2-1; 8 nucleotides agree with TRBD2. The V segment lost 0 bases and the J segment 2 bases; nucleotides outside the gene matches: 9. CDR1 and CDR2 from the germline V gene are DFQATT and SNEGSKA (reference sequence). CDR3 length: 17 amino acids.

The chain recombines TRBV20-1 with TRBJ1-1; D unresolved. The ends were cut back, 0 bases at V and 1 base at J, with 9 bases in the middle. The V gene's germline CDR1 is DFQATT and CDR2 SNEGSKA (reference sequence). The CDR3 is 14 amino acids. CDR3 protein: CSARENWANTEAFF. For the CDR3, the DNA is TGCAGTGCTAGAGAGAATTGGGCGAACACTGAAGCTTTCTTT.

This clonotype was counted many times. This chain links TRBV7-2 with TRBJ1-1; TRBD1 matches at 7 bases. This CDR3 has 15 residues. CDR1 is SGHTA, CDR2 FQGNSA, per germline. J gave up 5 bases and V 3 bases, and 9 bases lay outside the gene matches. CDR3 bases: TGTGCCAGCAGCTTCGGCGGGGCAGGGGGGACTGAAGCTTTCTTT. This sequence encodes CASSFGGAGGTEAFF.

This clonotype appeared once. The CDR3 sequence is CASSFPGAHTDTQYF. The CDR3 DNA sequence: TGTGCCAGCAGCTTCCCGGGGGCCCACACAGATACGCAGTATTTT. The chain carries TRBV7-9 and TRBJ2-3, with D perhaps assigned TRBD1 or TRBD2 (6 bases each). The CDR3 has 15 residues. Trimming removed 3 bases at V and 2 bases at J, with 12 bases between. The germline V gene encodes CDR1 SEHNR and CDR2 FQNEAQ (reference sequence).

About this clonotype: This clone may be a read error of a much larger clone one base away. This sequence joins TRBV7-2 and TRBJ1-1; D not resolved. Trimming removed 4 bases from V and 9 bases from J, with 15 bases in between. The CDR3 runs 13 residues. Per germline, CDR1 SGHTA and CDR2 FQGNSA. The CDR3 sequence is CASSSLGINKAFF. The CDR3 region has the DNA TGTGCCAGCAGCTCTTTAGGGATTAATAAAGCTTTCTTT.

V and J are TRBV27 and TRBJ2-1; 8 bases are shared with TRBD1. Trimming removed 2 bases from V and 7 bases from J; junction bases left unmatched: 7. The length of the CDR3 is 15 residues. The germline gives CDR1 MNHEY, CDR2 SMNVEV (reference sequence). CDR3 loop: CASSLQGAKSNEQFF. The CDR3 DNA sequence: TGTGCCAGCAGTTTACAGGGGGCTAAAAGTAATGAGCAGTTCTTC.

This clonotype showed up just a few times. The chain uses TRBV6-2 or TRBV6-3 and TRBJ2-1; D tentatively fits TRBD1 or TRBD2 (6 bases each). The V gene's germline CDR1 is MNHEY and CDR2 SVGEGT. The germline V and J ends were trimmed by 5 bases and 5 bases, with 13 bases remaining between them. This CDR3 is 14 amino acids long. CDR3 sequence: CASSHGGPNNEQFF. The CDR3 DNA reads TGTGCCAGCAGTCACGGGGGCCCCAACAATGAGCAGTTCTTC.

This clonotype was seen ten or more times. The chain combines TRBV2 with TRBJ1-4, with 9 bases that match TRBD1. The germline gives CDR1 SNHLY, CDR2 FYNNEI. The V segment lost 6 bases and the J segment 2 bases; nucleotides outside the gene matches: 7. The CDR3 has 16 amino acids. The CDR3 spells CASREQGAGTNEKLFF. In DNA, the CDR3 is TGTGCCAGCAGGGAACAGGGGGCCGGGACTAATGAAAAACTGTTTTTT. The full variable domain, rest sourced from reference TRBV2 and TRBJ1-4, is EPEVTQTPSHQVTQMGQEVILRCVPISNHLYFYWYRQILGQKVEFLVSFYNNEISEKSEIFDDQFSVERPDGSNFTLKIRSTKLEDSAMYFCASREQGAGTNEKLFFGSGTQLSVL.

Many counts were recorded for this clonotype. V and J are TRBV7-8 and TRBJ2-7; 7 bases line up with TRBD1. The CDR3 is 14 residues long. V shed 5 bases, J shed 4 bases, and the junction held 8 bases outside the gene matches. Germline V gene data show CDR1 as SGHVS and CDR2 as FQNEAQ. The CDR3 is CASSQKNRGYEQYF. The CDR3 DNA sequence: TGTGCCAGCAGCCAGAAAAACAGGGGATACGAGCAGTACTTC.

This clonotype was seen only a few times. The V gene is TRBV10-3, the J gene TRBJ2-3, with TRBD2 matching over 9 bases. CDR1 ENHRY and CDR2 SYGVKD come from the germline V gene. The CDR3 spans 14 residues. V dropped 11 bases and J dropped 4; count of bases not matched to a gene: 10. CDR3 sequence: CASTPAGGADTQYF. The CDR3 DNA is TGTGCCTCCACGCCAGCGGGGGGTGCAGATACGCAGTATTTT.

This clonotype was observed many times. The rearrangement links TRBV20-1 to TRBJ2-7, with D perhaps TRBD1 (6 bases). This CDR3 spans 13 amino acids. Germline V CDR1 and CDR2: DFQATT, SNEGSKA (reference sequence). Trimming cost V 0 bases and J 2 bases, with 8 bases left between them. The CDR3 spells CSARDQGPYEQYF. Written as DNA, the CDR3 is TGCAGTGCTAGAGATCAGGGGCCCTACGAGCAGTACTTC.

This clonotype came up many times. V gene TRBV6-2 or TRBV6-3 combines with J gene TRBJ2-1; a possible D gene is TRBD1 (5 bases). This CDR3 has 14 residues. CDR1 MNHEY and CDR2 SVGEGT come from the germline V gene. V dropped 0 bases and J dropped 9 bases, with 12 bases sitting between them. The CDR3 bases are TGTGCCAGCAGTTACTCTAGGGGCCTGGGTGAGCAGTTCTTC. It is translated as CASSYSRGLGEQFF.

This clonotype was counted a few times. The chain links TRBV20-1 to TRBJ1-5; D is possibly TRBD1 (5 bases). Germline V lookup: CDR1 DFQATT, CDR2 SNEGSKA (reference sequence). This CDR3 region has 15 residues. The V end was cut by 3 bases, the J end by 6 bases, with 18 bases between. The CDR3 here is CSASPPGGVAQPQHF. In DNA form, the CDR3 reads TGCAGTGCTAGCCCCCCCGGGGGGGTTGCTCAGCCCCAGCATTTT.

The rearrangement uses TRBV3-1 and TRBJ2-5; 7 bases fit TRBD2. The CDR3 length is 15 residues. CDR1 is LGHDT, CDR2 YNNKEL, per germline (reference sequence). V shed 4 bases and J 5 bases; nucleotides not matched to a gene: 10. The CDR3 coding sequence is TGTGCCAGCAGCCGATGGGGGGGAGAGGGGGAGACCCAGTACTTC. This codes for CASSRWGGEGETQYF.

With respect to this clonotype: This could be a read error, since a much larger clone is one nucleotide away. The chain employs TRBV12-3 or TRBV12-4 and TRBJ1-6; 10 nucleotides line up with TRBD1. The length of the CDR3 is 14 residues. V lost 5 bases to trimming and J lost 7 bases; unmatched junction nucleotides: 2. Written as DNA, the CDR3 is TGTGCCAGCAGTGGGACAGGGGACAATTCACCCCTCCACTTT. Its translation: CASSGTGDNSPLHF.

This clonotype was observed at least ten times. The chain joins TRBV12-3 or TRBV12-4 to TRBJ1-6; no definite D call. The CDR3 totals 16 residues. Between the trimmed V and J ends, which lost 6 bases and 0 bases, there was a span of 12 bases. The CDR3 is CASRTGGSSYNSPLHF. CDR3 bases: TGTGCCAGCAGGACGGGAGGGAGCTCCTATAATTCACCCCTCCACTTT.